The rows below give T cell receptor beta chains drawn from one sample of a study of T cells in localized non-small cell lung cancer. The assay was immunoSEQ multiplex PCR, and TCRdb's table has in-frame clones only and misses some. The sample yields 35,000 to 45,000 clones, approximately 92% seen once. The sequences come from peripheral blood, collected before any cancer treatment. These receptors came from a female donor older than 55 with stage I lung adenocarcinoma. Each CDR3 is given with its conserved first and last residue. A D gene is named only where the DNA matches it firmly. Part of the rows lack a size; the others show once, few, many or a class for expanded clones.

TRBJ2-2 | . | . | TRBV10-3 | TGTGCCATCAGAGGCGGGGTCGGGACCGGGGAGCTGTTTTTT | CAIRGGVGTGELFF
TRBJ2-1 | TRBD2 | . | TRBV10-3 | TGTGCCTCAAACCCGAGCGGGGGGGCAGGGAGTGAGCAGTTCTTC | CASNPSGGAGSEQFF
TRBJ1-5 | . | . | TRBV6-4 | TGTGCCAGCAGTGACTCTGGGTGGAGGGAGATGGATCAGCCCCAGCATTTT | CASSDSGWREMDQPQHF
TRBJ2-5 | . | few | TRBV11-3 | TGTGCCAGCAGCTTAGAAGCAGCGCAAGAGACCCAGTACTTC | CASSLEAAQETQYF
TRBJ1-2 | . | . | TRBV10-2 | TGCGCCAGCAGCGGAGACGGCTTCGGAGTAAACTATGGCTACACCTTC | CASSGDGFGVNYGYTF
TRBJ2-1 | TRBD2 | . | TRBV6-1 | TGTGCCAGCACGAAGCGGGGGGGCGTCAATGAGCAGTTCTTC | CASTKRGGVNEQFF
TRBJ1-6 | TRBD1 | . | TRBV9 | TGTGCCAGCAGGGACCTCGGGACAGCAGAAGGGTCACCCCTCCACTTT | CASRDLGTAEGSPLHF
TRBJ2-2 | . | . | TRBV4-1 | TGCGCCAGCAGCCAAGATCCAGGGAATCTCCTGGACACCGGGGAGCTGTTTTTT | CASSQDPGNLLDTGELFF
TRBJ1-4 | . | . | TRBV2 | TGTGCCAGCAATGACCGCGACCGTAATGAAAAACTGTTTTTT | CASNDRDRNEKLFF
TRBJ1-1 | TRBD1 | . | TRBV9 | TGTGCCAGCAGCCCGACGGGACAGGGGGCTTTTGGCACTGAAGCTTTCTTT | CASSPTGQGAFGTEAFF
TRBJ1-3 | . | . | TRBV5-1 | TGCGCCAGCAGCTTGGCCGGGGGGTCTGGAAACACCATATATTTT | CASSLAGGSGNTIYF
TRBJ1-1 | . | . | TRBV7-9 | TGTGCCAGCAGCTTTTGGGGAATGAACACTGAAGCTTTCTTT | CASSFWGMNTEAFF
TRBJ1-3 | . | . | TRBV9 | TGTGCCAGCAGCTTTGGCGGGGGGGATCGATCTGGAAACACCATATATTTT | CASSFGGGDRSGNTIYF
TRBJ1-2 | TRBD1 | . | TRBV2 | TGTGCCAGCAGGGGGGACAGGGGGGACTATGGCTACACCTTC | CASRGDRGDYGYTF
TRBJ1-2 | TRBD1 | . | TRBV9 | TGTGCCAGCAGCGTAACAGGGGAGGACTATGGCTACACCTTC | CASSVTGEDYGYTF
TRBJ2-2 | TRBD2 | . | TRBV7-3 | TGTGCCAGCAGCCTAACCCAGGGTAGCGGGGGACCCGGGGAGCTGTTTTTT | CASSLTQGSGGPGELFF
TRBJ1-1 | TRBD1 | few | TRBV7-3 | TGTGCCAGCAGCCTCTCGACAGGGGCCACTGAAGCTTTCTTT | CASSLSTGATEAFF
TRBJ1-5 | . | . | TRBV2 | TGTGCCAGCAGCTCAACAGCGATGGGGCTATGGAATCAGCCCCAGCATTTT | CASSSTAMGLWNQPQHF
TRBJ2-2 | . | . | TRBV15 | TGTGCCACCAGCCCCAGAGGCCGACAGAACACCGGGGAGCTGTTTTTT | CATSPRGRQNTGELFF
TRBJ1-4 | . | once | TRBV25-1 | TGTGCCAGCAGTGAATATAAGGGTTTAGGTGTTGAAAAACTGTTTTTT | CASSEYKGLGVEKLFF
TRBJ2-3 | . | . | TRBV7-2 | TGTGCCAGCAGCTTCGGGGGCGAAAGAACAGATACGCAGTATTTT | CASSFGGERTDTQYF
TRBJ1-4 | . | once | TRBV29-1 | TGCAGCGCCCTAGGCAAGGGGGGTGAAAAACTGTTTTTT | CSALGKGGEKLFF
TRBJ1-1 | . | . | TRBV9 | TGTGCCAGCAGCGTAGATAGGCGGGCCGCGGGGGGGAACTCTGAAGCTTTCTTT | CASSVDRRAAGGNSEAFF
TRBJ2-5 | . | . | TRBV27 | TGTGCCAGCAGTCCTGCCGGGAAAGGCGGGCGGGAGACCCAGTACTTC | CASSPAGKGGRETQYF
TRBJ1-6 | TRBD1 | few | TRBV5-1 | TGCGCCAGCAGCTACGACAGGGGTTTCAATTCACCCCTCCACTTT | CASSYDRGFNSPLHF
TRBJ1-2 | . | . | TRBV7-2 | TGTGCCAGCACCCCCCTGGGTAGCTACACCTTC | CASTPLGSYTF
TRBJ2-4 | . | . | TRBV7-9 | TGTGCCAGCAGCTTACCCCCTAACGACAGACCGGTCCAAAACATTCAGTACTTC | CASSLPPNDRPVQNIQYF
TRBJ1-5 | . | . | TRBV19 | TGTGCCAGTAGTATAGATAGTGGGGGTGGCAATCAGCCCCAGCATTTT | CASSIDSGGGNQPQHF
TRBJ1-4 | . | . | TRBV5-1 | TGCGCCAGCAGCTTGGAAGCTAATGAAAAACTGTTTTTT | CASSLEANEKLFF
TRBJ2-1 | TRBD2 | . | TRBV5-6 | TGTGCCAGCAGCTTGGAAGGCCGGGACTATCAACGGGGGTTCTTC | CASSLEGRDYQRGFF
TRBJ1-3 | TRBD1 | . | TRBV27 | TGTGCCAGCAGTTTATCGACGGGACAGGGATCCGGAAACACCATATATTTT | CASSLSTGQGSGNTIYF
TRBJ1-1 | . | . | TRBV28 | TGTGCCAGCAGCCTTAAACGGTACACTGAAGCTTTCTTT | CASSLKRYTEAFF
TRBJ1-5 | TRBD1 | . | TRBV7-2 | TGTGCCAGCAGTAGGCGGACAGGGGAATTCGGCAATCAGCCCCAGCATTTT | CASSRRTGEFGNQPQHF
TRBJ2-3 | . | . | TRBV28 | TGTGCCAGCAACTTCCTTCCGGGACCTAGCACAGATACGCAGTATTTT | CASNFLPGPSTDTQYF
TRBJ1-2 | . | once | TRBV6-6 | TGTGCCAGCAGTTTTGGGTCCCTCACAGGGTTGGATGGCTACACCTTC | CASSFGSLTGLDGYTF
TRBJ1-6 | . | . | TRBV19 | TGTGCCAGTAGTATGGGGTACCAGCAGACCTATAATTCACCCCTCCACTTT | CASSMGYQQTYNSPLHF
TRBJ2-6 | . | . | TRBV5-1 | TGCGCCAGCAGCTCTTGGACCTCTGGGGCCAACGTCCTGACTTTC | CASSSWTSGANVLTF
TRBJ1-4 | TRBD1 | once | TRBV6-1 | TGTGCCAGCAGTGGTGGACAGGGAAGATACGCGGAAAAACTGTTTTTT | CASSGGQGRYAEKLFF
TRBJ2-5 | . | once | TRBV9 | TGTGCCAGCAGCGTAGTTTCGGGGGGCGAAGAGACCCAGTACTTC | CASSVVSGGEETQYF
TRBJ2-1 | TRBD2 | . | TRBV11-2 | TGTGCCAGCAGCTTGATTAGCGGGGTGAATGAGCAGTTCTTC | CASSLISGVNEQFF
TRBJ1-1 | . | . | TRBV2 | TGTGCCAGCAGAACCCGGAGGGGTTTGAACACTGAAGCTTTCTTT | CASRTRRGLNTEAFF
TRBJ1-1 | . | . | TRBV5-6 | TGTGCCAGCAGCTGGGTTGGGGCGGGGAACACTGAAGCTTTCTTT | CASSWVGAGNTEAFF
TRBJ2-5 | TRBD1 | . | TRBV28 | TGTGCCAGCAGTTACGACAGGGGAAAAGAGACCCAGTACTTC | CASSYDRGKETQYF
TRBJ2-5 | TRBD2 | . | TRBV7-2 | TGTGCCAGCAGCTTAGGCCTAGCGGGCGATTGGGAGACCCAGTACTTC | CASSLGLAGDWETQYF
TRBJ2-6 | . | . | TRBV28 | TGTGCCAGCACCCCCCACGGGGCCAACGTCCTGACTTTC | CASTPHGANVLTF